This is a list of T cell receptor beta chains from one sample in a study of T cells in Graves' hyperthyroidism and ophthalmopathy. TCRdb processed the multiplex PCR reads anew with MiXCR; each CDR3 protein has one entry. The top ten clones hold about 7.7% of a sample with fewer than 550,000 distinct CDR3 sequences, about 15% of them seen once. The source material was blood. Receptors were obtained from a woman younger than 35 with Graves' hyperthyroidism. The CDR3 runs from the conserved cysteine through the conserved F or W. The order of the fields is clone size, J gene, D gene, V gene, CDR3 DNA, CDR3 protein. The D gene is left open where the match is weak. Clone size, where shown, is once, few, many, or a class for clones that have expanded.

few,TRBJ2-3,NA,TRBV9,TGTGCCAGCAGCGTAGAAGGGCCAGCTAGCACAGATACGCAGTATTTT,CASSVEGPASTDTQYF
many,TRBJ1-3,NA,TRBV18,TGTGCCAGCTCACCACCGGCTGGTGACACGCGATCTGGAAACACCATATATTTT,CASSPPAGDTRSGNTIYF
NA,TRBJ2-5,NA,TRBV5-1,TGCGCCAGCAGCTTGTGGGGGCCTAAAGAGACCCAGTACTTC,CASSLWGPKETQYF
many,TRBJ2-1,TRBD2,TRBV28,TGTGCCAGCAGTCCCCTAGCGGGGAGCTCCTACAATGAGCAGTTCTTC,CASSPLAGSSYNEQFF
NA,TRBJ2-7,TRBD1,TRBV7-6,TGTGCCAGCAGCCAGACAGGGGGCGAGCAGTACTTC,CASSQTGGEQYF
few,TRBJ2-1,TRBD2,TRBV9,TGTGCCAGCAGCCCGAGCGGGACGGTCTACAATGAGCAGTTCTTC,CASSPSGTVYNEQFF
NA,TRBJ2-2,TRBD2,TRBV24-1,TGTGCCACCAGTGATTTGAGTTCTGCAGCGGGGGGATCCGGGGAGCTGTTTTTT,CATSDLSSAAGGSGELFF
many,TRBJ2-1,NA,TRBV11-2,TGTGCCACCGCCGGGCTAGCGACCAACAATGAGCAGTTCTTC,CATAGLATNNEQFF
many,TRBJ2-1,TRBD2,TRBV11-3,TGTGCCAGCAGCCTAGCGGGAGGTGGCAATGAGCAGTTCTTC,CASSLAGGGNEQFF
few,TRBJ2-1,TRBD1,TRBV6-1,TGTGCCAGCAGTAGGACAGGGGGCGGAAGGGAGCAGTTCTTC,CASSRTGGGREQFF
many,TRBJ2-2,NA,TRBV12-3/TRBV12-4,TGTGCCACCTCGGACTGGGACACCGGGGAGCTGTTTTTT,CATSDWDTGELFF
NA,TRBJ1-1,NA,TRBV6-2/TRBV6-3,TGTGCCAGCAGTGCCTCTTTCTGGGCTTTCTTT,CASSASFWAFF
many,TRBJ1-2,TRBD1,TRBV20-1,TGCAGTGCTAGGCGTCAGACAGGGGGCGAGTGGTACTATGGCTACACCTTC,CSARRQTGGEWYYGYTF
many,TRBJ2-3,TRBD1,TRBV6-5,TGTGCCAGCAGTTACGCGACAGGGGGCATGAGCGCAGATACGCAGTATTTT,CASSYATGGMSADTQYF
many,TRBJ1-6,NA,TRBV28,TGTGCCAGCAGTTTGCTAGAAGGACCCCATAATTCACCCCTCCACTTT,CASSLLEGPHNSPLHF
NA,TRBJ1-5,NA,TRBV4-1,TGCGCCAGCAGCCAAGTCCAAGACCCCATCCCTCCGCCCCAGCATTTT,CASSQVQDPIPPPQHF
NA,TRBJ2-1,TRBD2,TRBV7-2,TGTGCCAGCAGCTCACTAGCGTATGAGCAGTTCTTC,CASSSLAYEQFF
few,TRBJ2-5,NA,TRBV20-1,TGCAGTGCTCCCTATCGGGGAGAGACCCAGTACTTC,CSAPYRGETQYF
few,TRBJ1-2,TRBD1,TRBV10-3,TGTGCCATCAGTGGGACAGGGACTTCTGACTATGGCTACACCTTC,CAISGTGTSDYGYTF
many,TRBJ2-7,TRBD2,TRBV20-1,TGCAGTGCTACCTACCCGGGACTAGCGGGAGGTTACGAGCAGTACTTC,CSATYPGLAGGYEQYF
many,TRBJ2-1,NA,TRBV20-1,TGCAGTGCTCCCAGGACCGGGGAAGGGCAGTTCTTC,CSAPRTGEGQFF
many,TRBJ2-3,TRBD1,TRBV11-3,TGTGCCAGCAGCCCAAGGACAGGGGGCTCGTCAGATACGCAGTATTTT,CASSPRTGGSSDTQYF
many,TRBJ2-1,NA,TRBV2,TGTGCCAGCAGCGGTCAAAAAGTAGTCTCCTACAATGAGCAGTTCTTC,CASSGQKVVSYNEQFF
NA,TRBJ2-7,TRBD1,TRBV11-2,TGTGCCAGCAGCTTAGAGCTGACAGGGCTGAGGCCCGAGCAGTACTTC,CASSLELTGLRPEQYF
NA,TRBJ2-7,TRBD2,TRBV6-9,TGTGCCAGCAGTTCCAATAGCGGGAGCTCCTACGAGCAGTACTTC,CASSSNSGSSYEQYF
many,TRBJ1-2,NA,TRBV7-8,TGTGCCAGCAGCTTAGCGGGTCCAGGCGGCTACACCTTC,CASSLAGPGGYTF
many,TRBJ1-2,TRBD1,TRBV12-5,TGTGCTAGTGGTTTGGTACGGGCAGGGGGTCCCTATGGCTACACCTTC,CASGLVRAGGPYGYTF
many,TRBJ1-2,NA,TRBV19,TGTGCCAGTAGTATAATGTCAGGGCGAGACCCCTATGGCTACACCTTC,CASSIMSGRDPYGYTF
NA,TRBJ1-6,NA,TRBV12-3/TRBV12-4,TGTGCCAGCAGCGGACAGACCCGAGCCTATAATTCACCCCTCCACTTT,CASSGQTRAYNSPLHF
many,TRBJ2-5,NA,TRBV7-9,TGTGCCAGCAGCTTTCTCCAGGTCCAAGAGACCCAGTACTTC,CASSFLQVQETQYF
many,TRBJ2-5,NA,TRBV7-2,TGTGCCAGCCGGGGGGCGGGGGTATCGGGGACCCAGTACTTC,CASRGAGVSGTQYF
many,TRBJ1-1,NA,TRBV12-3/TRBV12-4,TGTGCCAGCAGTCCCGCCGGATGGTACGACACTGAAGCTTTCTTT,CASSPAGWYDTEAFF
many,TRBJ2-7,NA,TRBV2,TGTGCCAGCAGTGAGGCTCCGGGACACGCCTACGAGCAGTACTTC,CASSEAPGHAYEQYF